The T cell receptor beta chain under discussion was sequenced for a study of CD8 T cells in ankylosing spondylitis (dated by TCRdb to between 2016 and 2019). Broadly, across the study: To find TCR variants linked to disease, the study profiled T cell receptor beta repertoires in ankylosing spondylitis patients and healthy donors. The full study cohort was made up of 25 to 30 ankylosing spondylitis patients and over 90 healthy donors. Samples of peripheral blood were taken, and for ankylosing spondylitis patients, synovial fluid was collected as well. Results and caveats for the whole study, not just this receptor: In peripheral blood, the disease-linked clones were found at relatively low frequencies and had a CD8+ phenotype. Significant enrichment of the disease-linked clones was reported in matched synovial fluid samples from ankylosing spondylitis patients. Some motif variants had previously been reported in the synovial fluid and blood of reactive arthritis patients, which suggests shared mechanisms of disease initiation. A TCR beta motif made up of several highly homologous amino acid variants appeared to be characteristic of blood from ankylosing spondylitis patients.

V has 1 base trimmed and J has 3 bases trimmed; junction bases matching no gene number 6. The germline V gene (reference sequence) specifies DFQATT as CDR1 and SNEGSKA as CDR2. The CDR3, cysteine through phenylalanine, is 15 amino acids long. Of the read, only the CDR3 DNA is kept; its 45 bases are in frame from base 1. Points on this clonotype: Its antigen is still unknown. No much larger clonotype is one base removed from it; base qualities were not supplied.

The instrument given in TCRdb is Illumina HiSeq 2500. Quantitative 5'-RACE with molecular barcodes was the method used to prepare the TCR beta libraries. The published analysis was carried out like this. A new computational method based on a probabilistic model of VDJ rearrangement was used to identify disease-linked TCR variants. Starting from the raw public reads, TCRdb applied fastp trimming at Q25, assembled clones with MiXCR and retained in-frame beta chains. All rows with the same CDR3 protein become a single entry with the most common DNA and genes. The V and J calls shown here were made by TCRdb, not taken from the authors' results. The sample table shows approximately 140,000 distinct CDR3 sequences, and roughly 44% are seen once. Together, the top ten hold 15% of the sample. Synovial fluid samples and blood samples obtained from the same ankylosing spondylitis patients were matched.

This receptor was obtained from a male donor with ankylosing spondylitis. The chain couples TRBV20-1 to TRBJ2-1; the junction holds 7 bases that match TRBD2. Material: synovial fluid, either unsorted or a sorted T cell fraction (not recorded which). The CDR3 region: CSARVSSGHYNEQFF. The DNA sequence reads TGCAGTGCTAGAGTCAGTAGCGGGCACTACAATGAGCAGTTCTTC.